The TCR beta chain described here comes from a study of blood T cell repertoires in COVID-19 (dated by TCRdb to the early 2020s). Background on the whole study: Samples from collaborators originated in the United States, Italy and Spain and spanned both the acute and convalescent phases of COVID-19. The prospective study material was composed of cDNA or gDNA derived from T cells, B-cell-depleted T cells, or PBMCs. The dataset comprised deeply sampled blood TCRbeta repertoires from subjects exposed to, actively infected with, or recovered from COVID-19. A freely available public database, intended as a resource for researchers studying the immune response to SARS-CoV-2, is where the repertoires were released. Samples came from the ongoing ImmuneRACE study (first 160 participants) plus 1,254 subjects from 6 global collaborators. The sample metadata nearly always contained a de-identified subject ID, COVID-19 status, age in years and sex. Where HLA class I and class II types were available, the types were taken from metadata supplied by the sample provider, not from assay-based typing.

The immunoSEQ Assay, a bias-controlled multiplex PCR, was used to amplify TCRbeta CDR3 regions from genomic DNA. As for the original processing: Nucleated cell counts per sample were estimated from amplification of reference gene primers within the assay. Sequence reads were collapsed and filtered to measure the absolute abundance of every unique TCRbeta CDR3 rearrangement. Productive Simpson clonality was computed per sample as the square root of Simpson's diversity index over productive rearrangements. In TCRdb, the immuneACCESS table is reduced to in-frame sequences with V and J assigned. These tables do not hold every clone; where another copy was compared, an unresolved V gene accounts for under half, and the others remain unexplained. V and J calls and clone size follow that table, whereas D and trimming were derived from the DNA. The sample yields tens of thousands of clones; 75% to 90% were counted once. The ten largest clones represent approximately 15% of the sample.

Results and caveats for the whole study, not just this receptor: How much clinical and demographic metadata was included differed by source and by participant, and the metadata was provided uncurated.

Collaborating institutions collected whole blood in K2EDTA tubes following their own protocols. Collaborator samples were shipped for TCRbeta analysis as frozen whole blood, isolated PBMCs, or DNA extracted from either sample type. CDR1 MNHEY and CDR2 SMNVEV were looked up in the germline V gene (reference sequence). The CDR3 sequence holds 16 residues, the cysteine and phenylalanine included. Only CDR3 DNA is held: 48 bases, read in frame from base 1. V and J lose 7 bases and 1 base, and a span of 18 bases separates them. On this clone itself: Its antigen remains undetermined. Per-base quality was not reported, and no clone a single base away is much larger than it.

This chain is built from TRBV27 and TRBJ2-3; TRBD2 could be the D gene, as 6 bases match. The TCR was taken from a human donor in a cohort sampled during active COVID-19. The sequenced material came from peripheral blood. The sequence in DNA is TGTGCCAGCAACCCACCGGGGACGGGGGGCACAGATACGCAGTATTTT. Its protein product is CASNPPGTGGTDTQYF.